This passage covers 7 T cell receptor beta chains from one sample sequenced in a study of beta chain features in type 1 diabetes. Their cognate antigens are unknown. Expressed TCRB transcripts were sequenced because the isolated RNA had all been reverse transcribed beforehand. Profiled with immunoSEQ multiplex PCR; TCRdb holds only in-frame clones, not every one. The sample consists of 300,000 to 400,000 clones, approximately 13% of them appearing once. Study-wide results and limits: Researchers report that Type 1 diabetes patients had moderately but significantly shorter TCRB CDR3s across all four CD4+ subsets.

Material: naive CD4+ T cells from blood. These receptors all stem from a woman aged 18-29 years with type 1 diabetes.

This clone was picked up a small number of times. The gene calls are TRBV7-9 and TRBJ1-2, with a tentative D call TRBD1 (6 bases). The CDR3 contains 15 residues. Germline loops: CDR1 SEHNR, CDR2 FQNEAQ (reference sequence). V was shortened by 5 bases and J by 4 bases, with 17 bases between the two germline ends. This CDR3 is CASSKHREFSYGYTF. The CDR3 DNA is TGTGCCAGCAGCAAGCACAGGGAATTCAGCTATGGCTACACCTTC.

This clone showed up just a few times. V gene TRBV19 combines with J gene TRBJ2-7; weak D call: TRBD1 (5 bases). This CDR3 is built from 13 residues. Germline values: CDR1 LNHDA, CDR2 SQIVND (reference sequence). The ends were cut back, 0 bases at V and 4 bases at J, with 7 bases in the middle. CDR3 in DNA: TGTGCCAGTAGTATAGATCGACAGTACGAGCAGTACTTC. This encodes CASSIDRQYEQYF.

The chain uses TRBV20-1 and TRBJ1-2; D not certain. The CDR3 covers 10 residues. The germline gives CDR1 DFQATT, CDR2 SNEGSKA (reference sequence). V shed 3 bases and J shed 4 bases, with 3 bases lying between them. The CDR3 region is CSARAYGYTF. CDR3 DNA: TGCAGTGCTAGGGCCTATGGCTACACCTTC.

This clone was seen a few times. CDR3 in amino acids: CASSYWLASNTGELFF. The CDR3 bases are TGTGCCAGCAGTTACTGGCTAGCGTCGAACACCGGGGAGCTGTTTTTT. This chain links TRBV6-6 with TRBJ2-2; the D gene is possibly TRBD2 (6 bases). Trimming took 1 base from V and 0 from J, leaving 9 bases between them. Germline loops: CDR1 MNHNY, CDR2 SVGAGI (reference sequence). CDR3 size: 16 residues.

This clone was observed a few times. The genes are TRBV5-4 and TRBJ1-2; D not certain. The V gene lost 3 bases and the J gene lost 1 base, with 16 bases spanning the gap. The CDR3 extends over 16 amino acids. Germline CDR1 reads SGHNT; CDR2 reads YYREEE (reference sequence). The CDR3 loop is CASSSKRFRDNYGYTF. CDR3 nucleotide sequence: TGTGCCAGCAGCTCAAAAAGGTTCCGGGATAACTATGGCTACACCTTC. The variable domain in full, completed from reference TRBV5-4 and TRBJ1-2, reads ETGVTQSPTHLIKTRGQQVTLRCSSQSGHNTVSWYQQALGQGPQFIFQYYREEENGRGNFPPRFSGLQFPNYSSELNVNALELDDSALYLCASSSKRFRDNYGYTFGSGTRLTVV.

The chain couples TRBV7-9 to TRBJ1-5; possibly TRBD1 for D (6 bases). The CDR3 contains 13 residues. Germline-derived CDR1 and CDR2 are SEHNR and FQNEAQ (reference sequence). V lost 6 bases, J lost 7 bases, and 13 bases lay in between. The CDR3 coding sequence is TGTGCCAGCAGGTCAGGGGCCAGCCAGCCCCAGCATTTT. Translated, it gives CASRSGASQPQHF.

The V and J genes are TRBV11-2 and TRBJ2-5, with D possibly TRBD1 on 5 matching bases. Trimming shortened V by 4 bases and J by 4 bases, and 19 bases separated the two germline ends. The CDR3 totals 16 residues. Germline V gene lookup returns CDR1 SGHAT and CDR2 FQNNGV. The CDR3 is CASSSTRTRGRETQYF. CDR3 bases: TGTGCCAGCAGCTCCACTCGGACAAGGGGCAGAGAGACCCAGTACTTC.